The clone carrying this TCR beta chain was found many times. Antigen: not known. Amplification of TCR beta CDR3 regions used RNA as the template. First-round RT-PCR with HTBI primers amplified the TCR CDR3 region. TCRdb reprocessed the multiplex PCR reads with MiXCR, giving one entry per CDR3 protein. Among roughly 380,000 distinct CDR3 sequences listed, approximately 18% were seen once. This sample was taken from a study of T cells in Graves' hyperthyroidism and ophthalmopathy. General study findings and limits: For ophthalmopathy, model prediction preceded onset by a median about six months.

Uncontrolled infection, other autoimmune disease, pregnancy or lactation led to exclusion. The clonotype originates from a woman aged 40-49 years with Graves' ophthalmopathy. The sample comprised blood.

In DNA form, the CDR3 reads TGTGCCAGCAGTCCGGGGCCGTCGTCCTACGAGCAGTACTTC. This codes for CASSPGPSSYEQYF. This rearrangement joins TRBV7-3 to TRBJ2-7, with D perhaps TRBD1 or TRBD2 (5 bases each). Germline values: CDR1 SGHTA, CDR2 FQGTGA. The length of the CDR3 is 14 residues. V lost 6 bases and J 1 base, leaving 13 bases between the germline ends.